Listed below are T cell receptor beta chains from one sample, sequenced in a study of T cell repertoires in cytomegalovirus infection. TCRdb processed the reads anew with MiXCR; each CDR3 protein has one entry. The sample records hundreds of thousands of distinct CDR3 sequences, roughly 36% being singletons. No antigens are known for them. The sample in question was cultured PBMCs, obtained from culture after CMV antigen stimulation. The source of these receptors is a human donor in good health (CMV status not recorded). Some clones in this sample may be carry-over from other donors' samples. Both conserved end residues are part of each CDR3. D genes are given only for firm matches. Some rows have no size entry. The others give once, few or many, or a class for an expanded clone.

D: NA
J: TRBJ1-5
size: NA
length: 12
V: TRBV28
CDR3: CASSLWTQPQHF
DNA: TGTGCCAGCAGTTTATGGACTCAGCCCCAGCATTTT

D: TRBD2
J: TRBJ2-5
size: few
length: 15
V: TRBV6-2/TRBV6-3
CDR3: CAARRLAGVRETQYF
DNA: TGTGCCGCCCGCCGACTAGCGGGAGTCCGAGAGACCCAGTACTTC

D: TRBD2
J: TRBJ2-1
size: NA
length: 16
V: TRBV10-3
CDR3: CAIRGQGLAKVDEQFF
DNA: TGTGCCATCAGGGGGCAGGGACTAGCGAAGGTTGATGAGCAGTTCTTC

D: TRBD2
J: TRBJ2-1
size: once
length: 16
V: TRBV7-9
CDR3: CASSLGVLAGANEQFF
DNA: TGTGCCAGCAGTTTAGGGGTCCTAGCGGGAGCCAATGAGCAGTTCTTC

D: NA
J: TRBJ1-2
size: many
length: 15
V: TRBV7-2
CDR3: CASSLVGRGNYGYTF
DNA: TGTGCCAGCAGCTTAGTGGGGAGGGGGAACTATGGCTACACCTTC

D: NA
J: TRBJ1-1
size: many
length: 15
V: TRBV7-9
CDR3: CASSLTAFMNTEAFF
DNA: TGTGCCAGCAGCTTAACAGCCTTTATGAACACTGAAGCTTTCTTT

D: NA
J: TRBJ2-3
size: few
length: 14
V: TRBV12-3/TRBV12-4
CDR3: CASSLDSGSDTQYF
DNA: TGTGCCAGCAGTTTAGATTCGGGGTCAGATACGCAGTATTTT

D: NA
J: TRBJ1-1
size: few
length: 15
V: TRBV6-1
CDR3: CASKGRTYLNTEAFF
DNA: TGTGCCAGCAAAGGACGCACATACCTGAACACTGAAGCTTTCTTT

D: NA
J: TRBJ2-5
size: few
length: 14
V: TRBV3-1
CDR3: CASSQLELRETQYF
DNA: TGTGCCAGCAGCCAGTTGGAATTGCGAGAGACCCAGTACTTC

D: NA
J: TRBJ2-1
size: few
length: 17
V: TRBV11-2
CDR3: CASSTRRKMTNYNEQFF
DNA: TGTGCCAGCAGCACAAGGCGGAAGATGACAAACTACAATGAGCAGTTCTTC

D: NA
J: TRBJ2-1
size: NA
length: 11
V: TRBV29-1
CDR3: CSVGLYNEQFF
DNA: TGCAGCGTCGGACTTTACAATGAGCAGTTCTTC

D: NA
J: TRBJ2-1
size: few
length: 21
V: TRBV28
CDR3: CASSFGQGRPGTYYSYNEQFF
DNA: TGTGCCAGCAGTTTTGGGCAGGGACGCCCAGGGACCTATTACTCCTACAATGAGCAGTTCTTC

D: NA
J: TRBJ2-2
size: few
length: 17
V: TRBV12-3/TRBV12-4
CDR3: CASSFYPVGGVTGELFF
DNA: TGTGCCAGCAGTTTTTATCCCGTCGGGGGAGTCACCGGGGAGCTGTTTTTT

D: TRBD1
J: TRBJ1-4
size: few
length: 13
V: TRBV12-3/TRBV12-4
CDR3: CASRRTGVEKLFF
DNA: TGTGCCAGCAGGCGGACAGGGGTCGAAAAACTGTTTTTT

D: TRBD1
J: TRBJ1-1
size: NA
length: 15
V: TRBV19
CDR3: CASSDLTGGAPEAFF
DNA: TGTGCCAGTAGTGACTTGACAGGGGGGGCCCCTGAAGCTTTCTTT

D: TRBD2
J: TRBJ2-1
size: NA
length: 16
V: TRBV7-8
CDR3: CASSSDSGGSYNEQFF
DNA: TGTGCCAGCAGCTCCGACTCGGGGGGCTCCTACAATGAGCAGTTCTTC

D: NA
J: TRBJ1-4
size: many
length: 15
V: TRBV7-2
CDR3: CASSLGRAYNEKLFF
DNA: TGTGCCAGCAGCTTAGGCAGGGCATATAATGAAAAACTGTTTTTT

D: TRBD2
J: TRBJ2-3
size: few
length: 16
V: TRBV18
CDR3: CASSPLAGSGEDTQYF
DNA: TGTGCCAGCTCACCGCTAGCGGGGTCGGGCGAAGATACGCAGTATTTT

D: TRBD1
J: TRBJ1-1
size: many
length: 16
V: TRBV7-8
CDR3: CASSSPHTGGNTEAFF
DNA: TGTGCCAGCAGCTCACCCCATACAGGGGGTAACACTGAAGCTTTCTTT

D: NA
J: TRBJ2-2
size: many
length: 15
V: TRBV7-9
CDR3: CASSTRGRRTGELFF
DNA: TGTGCCAGCAGCACTAGGGGCAGGCGAACCGGGGAGCTGTTTTTT

D: NA
J: TRBJ2-4
size: many
length: 13
V: TRBV7-2
CDR3: CASSLALVGIQYF
DNA: TGTGCCAGCAGCTTAGCGTTAGTGGGCATTCAGTACTTC

D: NA
J: TRBJ2-7
size: NA
length: 11
V: TRBV2
CDR3: CASSGGSIRYF
DNA: TGTGCCAGCAGTGGCGGCAGTATTCGGTACTTC

D: NA
J: TRBJ1-2
size: NA
length: 13
V: TRBV6-5
CDR3: CASSDGEYYGYTF
DNA: TGTGCCAGCAGCGACGGGGAGTACTATGGCTACACCTTC

D: TRBD1
J: TRBJ2-2
size: NA
length: 14
V: TRBV29-1
CDR3: CSVVRTGMGGELFF
DNA: TGCAGCGTTGTCCGGACAGGGATGGGCGGGGAGCTGTTTTTT

D: NA
J: TRBJ2-2
size: NA
length: 12
V: TRBV12-3/TRBV12-4
CDR3: CASSFPMGELFF
DNA: TGTGCCAGCAGTTTTCCAATGGGGGAGCTGTTTTTT

D: NA
J: TRBJ2-7
size: NA
length: 14
V: TRBV6-1
CDR3: CASSEYRTVYEQYF
DNA: TGTGCCAGCAGTGAGTACAGGACCGTCTACGAGCAGTACTTC

D: NA
J: TRBJ1-2
size: few
length: 16
V: TRBV27
CDR3: CASRVYGGLANYGYTF
DNA: TGTGCCAGCAGAGTTTACGGGGGGCTTGCTAACTATGGCTACACCTTC

D: TRBD1
J: TRBJ2-7
size: NA
length: 18
V: TRBV6-1
CDR3: CASSERGTGGRPEYEQYF
DNA: TGTGCCAGCAGTGAACGGGGGACAGGGGGCAGACCGGAATACGAGCAGTACTTC

D: NA
J: TRBJ2-5
size: many
length: 14
V: TRBV7-8
CDR3: CASSSGLSEETQYF
DNA: TGTGCCAGCAGCTCGGGACTTTCCGAAGAGACCCAGTACTTC

D: NA
J: TRBJ1-6
size: NA
length: 13
V: TRBV6-2/TRBV6-3
CDR3: CASSSRRNSPLHF
DNA: TGTGCCAGCAGCTCCCGTCGTAATTCACCCCTCCACTTT

D: TRBD2
J: TRBJ2-3
size: NA
length: 16
V: TRBV7-9
CDR3: CASSSLAGGDRNTQYF
DNA: TGTGCCAGCAGCTCCCTAGCGGGGGGGGACCGGAATACGCAGTATTTT

D: NA
J: TRBJ2-4
size: NA
length: 14
V: TRBV28
CDR3: CAAKGPADKNIQYF
DNA: TGTGCCGCTAAGGGACCAGCTGACAAAAACATTCAGTACTTC

D: NA
J: TRBJ2-7
size: NA
length: 14
V: TRBV20-1
CDR3: CSVPRLALGSEQYF
DNA: TGCAGTGTCCCGCGGCTAGCACTAGGCTCCGAGCAGTACTTC

D: TRBD2
J: TRBJ2-5
size: NA
length: 15
V: TRBV11-1
CDR3: CASSEDGGWKETQYF
DNA: TGTGCCAGCAGCGAGGACGGGGGGTGGAAAGAGACCCAGTACTTC

D: NA
J: TRBJ1-2
size: NA
length: 13
V: TRBV12-3/TRBV12-4
CDR3: CALRTSINYGYTF
DNA: TGTGCCTTAAGGACCAGTATTAACTATGGCTACACCTTC

D: NA
J: TRBJ2-7
size: NA
length: 15
V: TRBV2
CDR3: CASSGLRTTIYEQYF
DNA: TGTGCCAGCAGTGGTCTACGGACCACTATCTACGAGCAGTACTTC

D: TRBD2
J: TRBJ2-2
size: NA
length: 16
V: TRBV10-2
CDR3: CASSDGASGYTGELFF
DNA: TGCGCCAGCAGTGACGGCGCTAGCGGCTACACCGGGGAGCTGTTTTTT

D: NA
J: TRBJ1-3
size: once
length: 12
V: TRBV6-1
CDR3: CATGRVRNTIYF
DNA: TGTGCCACAGGACGGGTCCGAAACACCATATATTTT

D: NA
J: TRBJ2-7
size: NA
length: 14
V: TRBV20-1
CDR3: CSARDPRGSYEQYF
DNA: TGCAGTGCTAGAGATCCCCGGGGCTCCTACGAGCAGTACTTC

D: NA
J: TRBJ2-2
size: NA
length: 16
V: TRBV7-6
CDR3: CASSPLAERNTGELFF
DNA: TGTGCCAGCAGCCCCCTAGCAGAAAGAAACACCGGGGAGCTGTTTTTT

D: NA
J: TRBJ2-7
size: NA
length: 15
V: TRBV4-3
CDR3: CASSQDRFGSYEQYF
DNA: TGCGCCAGCAGCCAAGATCGCTTCGGGAGCTACGAGCAGTACTTC

D: NA
J: TRBJ2-1
size: NA
length: 12
V: TRBV5-4
CDR3: CASSPINNEQFF
DNA: TGTGCCAGCAGCCCCATTAACAATGAGCAGTTCTTC

D: NA
J: TRBJ1-2
size: few
length: 14
V: TRBV7-2
CDR3: CASSPGGGHGGYTF
DNA: TGTGCCAGCAGCCCCGGTGGGGGGCATGGTGGCTACACCTTC

D: NA
J: TRBJ1-5
size: NA
length: 17
V: TRBV27
CDR3: CASSLFGGDANNQPQHF
DNA: TGTGCCAGCAGTTTATTTGGGGGGGACGCCAACAATCAGCCCCAGCATTTT